Listed below are T cell receptor beta chains from one sample, sequenced in a study of blood T cell repertoires in COVID-19. TCRdb keeps only in-frame clones here, not all; method: immunoSEQ multiplex PCR. Here the sample spans about 140,000 clones, 84% being singletons. Material: peripheral blood. The receptors were gathered from a human donor in a cohort sampled during active COVID-19. Both conserved end residues are part of each CDR3. A D gene is named only where the DNA matches it firmly. Clone size is shown for a subset of rows, as once, few, many or a class of expanded clone.

J: TRBJ2-1
V: TRBV20-1
D: TRBD2
size: once
DNA: TGCAGTGTTTGGGGGGGAGAGCAGTTCTTC
CDR3: CSVWGGEQFF

J: TRBJ2-1
V: TRBV5-4
D: TRBD1
size: NA
DNA: TGTGCCAGCAGCCCTCATACAGGGGACTACAATGAGCAGTTCTTC
CDR3: CASSPHTGDYNEQFF

J: TRBJ2-7
V: TRBV9
D: TRBD1
size: NA
DNA: TGTGCCAGCAGCCAGACAGGGGGAGCCACTCACGAGCAGTACTTC
CDR3: CASSQTGGATHEQYF

J: TRBJ1-4
V: TRBV29-1
D: TRBD1
size: NA
DNA: TGCAGCGTTGCTGAGGGACAGAGAGGAAAACTGTTTTTT
CDR3: CSVAEGQRGKLFF

J: TRBJ2-1
V: TRBV9
D: NA
size: NA
DNA: TGTGCCAGCAGCGTATTAGGGGTTTTCTACAATGAGCAGTTCTTC
CDR3: CASSVLGVFYNEQFF

J: TRBJ2-6
V: TRBV19
D: TRBD1
size: NA
DNA: TGTGCCAGCCAGGACAGGGGGCTTGGGGCCAACGTCCTGACTTTC
CDR3: CASQDRGLGANVLTF

J: TRBJ1-2
V: TRBV18
D: NA
size: NA
DNA: TGTGCCAGCTCTCCCGACAGCTATGGCTACACCTTC
CDR3: CASSPDSYGYTF

J: TRBJ2-1
V: TRBV24-1
D: TRBD1
size: NA
DNA: TGTGCCACCAGTGATAGAGACAGGGGGAGGAATGAGCAGTTCTTC
CDR3: CATSDRDRGRNEQFF

J: TRBJ1-2
V: TRBV5-8
D: NA
size: few
DNA: TGTGCCAGCACCCCGTGGGGGCTTAACTATGGCTACACCTTC
CDR3: CASTPWGLNYGYTF

J: TRBJ2-1
V: TRBV6-5
D: NA
size: few
DNA: TGTGCCAGCAGAACTACCCGCTCCTACAATGAGCAGTTCTTC
CDR3: CASRTTRSYNEQFF